Listed below are T cell receptor beta chains from one sample, sequenced in a study of blood T cells in healthy people across ages. One entry per CDR3 protein, called by TCRdb with MiXCR from the 5' RACE reads. Here the sample spans about 1.4 million distinct CDR3 sequences, approximately 63% being singletons. Specimen: blood. Receptors were obtained from a man aged 18 to 35 in good health. The CDR3 runs from the conserved cysteine through the conserved F or W. The D gene is left open where the match is weak. Clone size appears in some rows only: once, few, many, or a class for an expanded clone.

v_gene	d_gene	j_gene	abundance	CDR3nt	CDR3aa
TRBV7-2	TRBD1	TRBJ1-4	NA	TGTGCCAGCAGCGCCCGGACAGGGGAAAAACTGTTTTTT	CASSARTGEKLFF
TRBV9	NA	TRBJ1-1	NA	TGTGCCAGCAGCGTGGTCCGGAGGGGGTACACTGAAGCTTTCTTT	CASSVVRRGYTEAFF
TRBV7-9	TRBD2	TRBJ2-5	NA	TGTGCCAGCAGCGCCCTGACTAGCGCTATTTACACTGAGCAGTACTTC	CASSALTSAIYTEQYF
TRBV2	NA	TRBJ2-7	few	TGTGCCAGCAGTGACGGACTTAGCTCCTACGAGCAGTACTTC	CASSDGLSSYEQYF
TRBV6-2/TRBV6-3	NA	TRBJ1-1	NA	TGTGCCAGCAGTTACTCAGGGGCCACTGAAGCTTTCTTT	CASSYSGATEAFF
TRBV3-1	TRBD1	TRBJ2-3	few	TGTGCCAGCAGCCGCGGGACAGGTCGCACAGATACGCAGTATTTT	CASSRGTGRTDTQYF
TRBV7-6	NA	TRBJ2-5	NA	TGTGCCAGCAGCTTAGGTGTAGGAGGGGGCGGTGAGACCCAGTACTTC	CASSLGVGGGGETQYF
TRBV27	TRBD1	TRBJ2-7	NA	TGTGCCAGCATCAGGACAGGGGGCGCAGGCTCCTACGAGCAGTACTTC	CASIRTGGAGSYEQYF
TRBV20-1	NA	TRBJ1-1	NA	TGCAGTGCTAGTCCGGCAGACACTGAAGCTTTCTTT	CSASPADTEAFF
TRBV12-3/TRBV12-4	TRBD1	TRBJ2-7	few	TGTGCCAGCAGATTTTCCGGGACAGGCGACTCCTACGAGCAGTACTTC	CASRFSGTGDSYEQYF
TRBV20-1	TRBD1	TRBJ2-5	NA	TGCAGTGCTAGAGATTGGGCAGACAGGGGGCAAGAGACCCAGTACTTC	CSARDWADRGQETQYF
TRBV29-1	NA	TRBJ2-5	many	TGCAGCGTTGTGGTCCAAGAGACCCAGTACTTC	CSVVVQETQYF
TRBV11-2	TRBD2	TRBJ2-7	few	TGTGCCAGCAGCGACGGGACTAGCGGATCCTACGAGCAGTACTTC	CASSDGTSGSYEQYF
TRBV4-2	NA	TRBJ2-7	NA	TGTGCCAGCAGCCAAGATATGTCGCGGTACAATGAGCAGTACTTC	CASSQDMSRYNEQYF
TRBV12-3/TRBV12-4	TRBD1	TRBJ1-1	NA	TGTGCCAGCAGACAAACGACAGGGATGGGCACTGAAGCTTTCTTT	CASRQTTGMGTEAFF
TRBV11-2	TRBD2	TRBJ2-1	NA	TGTGCCAGCAGCTTAGCGGGGGGTGTGCATGAGCAGTTCTTC	CASSLAGGVHEQFF
TRBV12-3/TRBV12-4	NA	TRBJ2-1	NA	TGTGCCAGCAGTGACATGATCTACAATGAGCAGTTCTTC	CASSDMIYNEQFF